The 30 T cell receptor beta chains below were found in one sample sequenced in a study of cytomegalovirus exposure and HLA in healthy donors. PCR employed 60 Vbeta and 13 Jbeta primers. TCRdb keeps only in-frame clones here, not all; method: immunoSEQ multiplex PCR. Altogether about 180,000 clones are present, around 81% being singletons, with the ten largest covering around 6%. What was sequenced was PBMCs. The receptors were gathered from a man between 35 and 55 years old in good health and CMV-seronegative.

This chain links TRBV7-2 with TRBJ2-2; D not certain. The CDR3 contains 15 residues. The V and J ends lost 3 bases and 2 bases respectively, with 10 bases between them. Per germline, CDR1 SGHTA and CDR2 FQGNSA. CDR3 bases: TGTGCCAGCAGCTTCCGAGCGTTTAACACCGGGGAGCTGTTTTTT. It specifies CASSFRAFNTGELFF. Combining the CDR3 with reference TRBV7-2 and TRBJ2-2 gives the whole variable domain GAGVSQSPSNKVTEKGKDVELRCDPISGHTALYWYRQSLGQGLEFLIYFQGNSAPDKSGLPSDRFSAERTGGSVSTLTIQRTQQEDSAVYLCASSFRAFNTGELFFGEGSRLTVL.

This chain connects TRBV19 to TRBJ2-3, with D maybe TRBD2 (6 bases). CDR3 length: 14 residues. The germline V gene encodes CDR1 LNHDA and CDR2 SQIVND (reference sequence). With 5 bases removed from V and 2 bases from J, the gap between germline ends came to 11 bases. CDR3 coding DNA: TGTGCCAGTAGTCTCCGACTAGTCACAGATACGCAGTATTTT. This sequence encodes CASSLRLVTDTQYF.

A remark on this clone: Sequence at one end of the junction differs from germline and may be a read error. The chain joins TRBV2 to TRBJ1-2; D is possibly TRBD1 (6 bases). The CDR3 runs 13 residues. Germline V gene sequence: CDR1 SNHLY, CDR2 FYNNEI. CDR3 nucleotides: TGTGCCAGCAGGGAAGTTACAGGGTATGGCTACACCTTC. Amino acid sequence: CASREVTGYGYTF.

V is TRBV7-9 and J is TRBJ1-4; D remains unclear. The CDR3 has 12 residues. Germline V gene data show CDR1 as SEHNR and CDR2 as FQNEAQ (reference sequence). V gave up 6 bases and J gave up 6 bases, with 8 bases separating them. Here the CDR3 reads CASRRSDEKLFF. CDR3 bases: TGTGCCAGCAGGAGGTCCGATGAAAAACTGTTTTTT.

The chain links TRBV11-2 to TRBJ1-4; D not resolved. The CDR3 sequence is 15 residues long. Trimming shortened V by 1 base and J by 0 bases, and 6 bases separated the two germline ends. Germline-derived CDR1 and CDR2 are SGHAT and FQNNGV. CDR3 amino acids: CASSLGPATNEKLFF. CDR3 nucleotides: TGTGCCAGCAGCTTAGGGCCAGCAACTAATGAAAAACTGTTTTTT.

This chain links TRBV2 with TRBJ2-2; D gene uncertain. V lost 6 bases and J 0 bases, leaving 5 bases between the germline ends. The CDR3 is made up of 13 amino acids. Germline values: CDR1 SNHLY, CDR2 FYNNEI. CDR3 DNA: TGTGCCAGCAGGAGAACGAACACCGGGGAGCTGTTTTTT. Its protein is CASRRTNTGELFF.

The chain couples TRBV6-5 to TRBJ1-2; D call uncertain. CDR3 length equals 14 residues. Deletions cut 6 bases from V and 8 bases from J, with 19 bases between. The germline V gene encodes CDR1 MNHEY and CDR2 SVGAGI. The CDR3 region has the DNA TGTGCCAGCAGCCGGTTGTCGTACACGGGAGGCTACACCTTC. It yields the protein CASSRLSYTGGYTF.

This clone appeared a single time. The rearrangement uses TRBV5-1 and TRBJ2-1; no clear D gene. From germline, CDR1 is SGHRS and CDR2 YFSETQ. This CDR3 has 13 amino acids. V was clipped by 0 bases and J by 6 bases, with 7 bases between them. The CDR3 DNA is TGCGCCAGCAGCTTGGCTCTCAGCAATGAGCAGTTCTTC. Residues: CASSLALSNEQFF.

The CDR3 DNA reads as TGCGCCAGTCGGGGAGACTCCTATAATTCACCCCTCCACTTT. Translated: CASRGDSYNSPLHF. The chain employs TRBV5-1 and TRBJ1-6, with D hard to call. Trimming stripped 8 bases from V and 0 bases from J, with 9 bases between. The CDR3 consists of 14 residues. The germline gives CDR1 SGHRS, CDR2 YFSETQ.

The J gene is TRBJ1-1, the V gene TRBV4-3; D is ambiguous. V was clipped by 0 bases and J by 9 bases, with 20 bases between them. The length of the CDR3 is 16 residues. Per the germline V gene, CDR1 is LGHNA and CDR2 is YSLEER. The CDR3 region is CASSQDREVGTRKAFF. CDR3 DNA sequence: TGCGCCAGCAGCCAAGATCGGGAAGTGGGAACCCGTAAAGCTTTCTTT.

The rearrangement links TRBV6-1 to TRBJ2-7; 8 bases align to TRBD1. Trimming removed 7 bases from V and 5 bases from J; junction bases left unmatched: 7. CDR1 and CDR2 (germline): MNHNS, SASEGT. The CDR3 runs to 13 residues. The CDR3 reads CASTRQGYDEQYF. The CDR3 bases are TGTGCCAGCACTAGACAGGGGTACGACGAGCAGTACTTC.

This rearrangement joins TRBV4-3 to TRBJ2-1; 9 nucleotides line up with TRBD2. Germline trimming cut 0 bases from V and 3 bases from J; bases unmatched to any gene: 6. The germline V gene has CDR1 LGHNA and CDR2 YSLEER. The CDR3 is 17 amino acids. Here the CDR3 reads CASSQDSLAGSYNEQFF. For the CDR3, the DNA is TGCGCCAGCAGCCAAGACTCGCTAGCGGGAAGCTACAATGAGCAGTTCTTC.

A single count supports this clone. The chain is built from TRBV5-4 and TRBJ2-7; unclear D gene. Per the germline V gene, CDR1 is SGHNT and CDR2 is YYREEE (reference sequence). This CDR3 contains 12 residues. The germline V and J ends were trimmed by 3 bases and 2 bases, with 6 bases remaining between them. CDR3 protein: CASSSGPYEQYF. CDR3 sequence (DNA): TGTGCCAGCAGCTCAGGCCCCTACGAGCAGTACTTC.

This sequence joins TRBV13 and TRBJ2-3; 8 bases match TRBD2. The CDR3 extends over 15 amino acids. Per the germline V gene, CDR1 is PRHDT and CDR2 is FYEKMQ (reference sequence). V shed 0 bases, J shed 5 bases, and the junction held 4 bases outside the gene matches. The CDR3 DNA reads as TGTGCCAGCAGCTTAGGCGGGGGGGCCCAAGATACGCAGTATTTT. Residues: CASSLGGGAQDTQYF.

The rearrangement joins TRBV29-1 to TRBJ2-1; TRBD2 might be the D (5 bases). The germline CDR1 and CDR2 sequences are SQVTM and ANQGSEA. With 6 bases removed from V and 6 bases from J, the gap between germline ends came to 12 bases. This CDR3 has 12 amino acids. CDR3 DNA sequence: TGCAGCGTGATCCCGGGGATCAATGAGCAGTTCTTC. Protein: CSVIPGINEQFF.

This clone was detected only once. This chain joins TRBV7-2 and TRBJ2-1; 9 positions match TRBD2. V dropped 1 base and J dropped 2; count of bases not matched to a gene: 3. CDR3 length: 16 amino acids. From germline, CDR1 is SGHTA and CDR2 FQGNSA. The CDR3 nucleotides are TGTGCCAGCAGCTTAGGAGCGGGGGGTACCTACAATGAGCAGTTCTTC. This translates into CASSLGAGGTYNEQFF.

The CDR3 sequence: CSVELSYEQYF. CDR3 bases: TGCAGCGTTGAACTGTCCTACGAGCAGTACTTC. The chain uses TRBV29-1 and TRBJ2-7; D unclear. Germline assignment: CDR1 SQVTM and CDR2 ANQGSEA. The CDR3 loop spans 11 amino acids. The V gene lost 2 bases and the J gene lost 1 base, with 3 bases spanning the gap.

This sequence joins TRBV2 and TRBJ2-7, with TRBD1 matching over 7 bases. Per the germline V gene, CDR1 is SNHLY and CDR2 is FYNNEI. The CDR3 has 13 residues. With 8 bases clipped from V and 4 bases from J, the junction kept 8 bases outside the gene matches. The CDR3 here is CASRPGTVYEQYF. The CDR3 DNA reads as TGTGCCAGCCGACCCGGGACAGTGTACGAGCAGTACTTC.

The chain links TRBV7-2 to TRBJ2-5; 9 bases are a match to TRBD2. Looked up from germline, CDR1 is SGHTA and CDR2 is FQGNSA. After removal of 1 base from V and 5 bases from J, the junction contained 5 bases not matched to a gene. This CDR3 has 15 amino acids. DNA of the CDR3: TGTGCCAGCAGCTTAGGGCGGGGGGGCCGGGAGACCCAGTACTTC. It specifies CASSLGRGGRETQYF.

This chain connects TRBV16 to TRBJ2-5, with 9 bases aligning to TRBD2. Germline V gives CDR1 KGHSY, CDR2 FQNENV. The CDR3 runs 20 residues. V lost 3 bases, J lost 4 bases, and 21 bases stayed unmatched. The CDR3 sequence: CASSHHDSSLAGGFRETQYF. As DNA, the CDR3 is TGTGCCAGCAGCCACCATGATTCTTCCCTGGCGGGAGGGTTCCGAGAGACCCAGTACTTC.

This clone showed up just once. The chain links TRBV14 to TRBJ1-3; possible D gene TRBD1, 5 bases. Germline V gives CDR1 SGHDN, CDR2 FVKESK. The CDR3 contains 16 residues. V was cut by 2 bases and J by 0 bases, with 11 bases left in between. The CDR3 protein is CASSQTGRFSGNTIYF. The CDR3 DNA sequence: TGTGCCAGCAGCCAAACAGGTCGCTTCTCTGGAAACACCATATATTTT.

The genes are TRBV11-1 and TRBJ2-3; TRBD1 agrees at 12 bases. Germline assignment: CDR1 SGHAT and CDR2 FQDESV (reference sequence). The CDR3 is 15 residues long. V was clipped by 4 bases and J by 5 bases; unmatched bases: 4. The CDR3 region is CASSWGQGARDTQYF. The CDR3 DNA follows: TGTGCCAGCAGCTGGGGACAGGGGGCGAGAGATACGCAGTATTTT.

The rearrangement uses TRBV30 and TRBJ2-3, with 8 positions matching TRBD2. Germline V gives CDR1 GTSNPN, CDR2 SVGIG (reference sequence). The CDR3 consists of 11 residues. J was trimmed by 13 bases and V by 2 bases; bases with no gene match: 5. In DNA form, the CDR3 reads TGTGCCTGGAGTCCAGCGGGAGACAAGTATTTT. Translation gives CAWSPAGDKYF.

The V and J genes are TRBV7-7 and TRBJ2-7; 8 nucleotides line up with TRBD1. Germline loops: CDR1 SSHAT, CDR2 FNYEAQ (reference sequence). The CDR3 length is 13 residues. V shed 6 bases, J shed 6 bases, and the junction held 7 bases outside the gene matches. The CDR3 region is CASSYDRGSEQYF. CDR3 sequence (DNA): TGTGCCAGCAGTTACGACAGGGGTAGCGAGCAGTACTTC.

V gene TRBV5-4 combines with J gene TRBJ2-3; 8 nucleotides agree with TRBD2. The CDR3 runs to 16 residues. After removal of 2 bases from V and 4 bases from J, the junction contained 9 bases not matched to a gene. Germline V gene sequence: CDR1 SGHNT, CDR2 YYREEE (reference sequence). Here the CDR3 DNA reads TGTGCCAGCAGCTTCCCGGGACTAGGGGGTTCAGATACGCAGTATTTT. It specifies CASSFPGLGGSDTQYF.

This clone came up a few times. The chain recombines TRBV5-5 with TRBJ1-4; 9 bases map to TRBD1. Germline CDR1 is SGHKS and CDR2 is YYEKEE (reference sequence). The V and J ends lost 0 bases and 5 bases, in that order; junction bases with no gene match: 2. CDR3 length: 15 residues. CDR3 in amino acids: CASSLGGTGNEKLFF. For the CDR3, the DNA is TGTGCCAGCAGCTTGGGGGGGACAGGGAATGAAAAACTGTTTTTT.

The chain is built from TRBV18 and TRBJ2-7, with 9 bases lining up with TRBD1. The germline gives CDR1 KGHSH, CDR2 LQKENI. This CDR3 spans 15 amino acids. V lost 5 bases to trimming and J lost 5 bases; unmatched junction nucleotides: 10. CDR3 amino acids: CASSNIQGASDEQYF. The CDR3 DNA reads TGTGCCAGCTCAAACATACAGGGGGCTAGCGACGAGCAGTACTTC.

This clone was seen a single time. V usage is TRBV5-1 and J usage is TRBJ2-5; D remains unclear. Germline V gene data show CDR1 as SGHRS and CDR2 as YFSETQ. V gave up 4 bases and J gave up 1 base, with 11 bases separating them. This CDR3 region has 14 residues. The CDR3 loop reads CASSPQPPQETQYF. The CDR3 DNA reads TGCGCCAGCAGCCCACAACCTCCCCAAGAGACCCAGTACTTC.

This clone has only a few counts. The chain uses TRBV29-1 and TRBJ1-1; no clear D gene. This CDR3 spans 17 amino acids. The germline V and J ends were trimmed by 1 base and 1 base, with 19 bases remaining between them. The V gene's germline CDR1 is SQVTM and CDR2 ANQGSEA. The CDR3 DNA follows: TGCAGCGTTGAAGGACTGGCGGGCACAGAGACGAACACTGAAGCTTTCTTT. It specifies CSVEGLAGTETNTEAFF.

The V gene is TRBV18, the J gene TRBJ1-1, with TRBD1 matching over 10 bases. The J segment lost 4 bases and the V segment lost 3 bases, leaving 11 bases of the junction unmatched. CDR1 is KGHSH and CDR2 is LQKENI in the germline V gene. This CDR3 comprises 17 residues. The DNA for the CDR3 is TGTGCCAGCTCACCGGGGTTGCCGGGACAGGGGAGCACTGAAGCTTTCTTT. Its translation: CASSPGLPGQGSTEAFF.